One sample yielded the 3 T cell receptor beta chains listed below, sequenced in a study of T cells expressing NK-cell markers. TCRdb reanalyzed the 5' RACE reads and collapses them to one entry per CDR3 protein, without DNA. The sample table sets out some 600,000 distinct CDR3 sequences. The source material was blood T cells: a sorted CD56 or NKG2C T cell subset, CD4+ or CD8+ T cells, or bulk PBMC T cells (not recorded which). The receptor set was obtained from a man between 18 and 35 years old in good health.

CDR3: CASSYRQTINYGYTF. This chain joins TRBV6-5 and TRBJ1-2. The CDR3 is 15 amino acids. The germline gives CDR1 MNHEY, CDR2 SVGAGI.

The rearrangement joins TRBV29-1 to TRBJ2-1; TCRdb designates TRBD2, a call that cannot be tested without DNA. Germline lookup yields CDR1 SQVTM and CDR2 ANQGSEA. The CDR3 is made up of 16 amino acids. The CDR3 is CSARGASGPGGNEQFF.

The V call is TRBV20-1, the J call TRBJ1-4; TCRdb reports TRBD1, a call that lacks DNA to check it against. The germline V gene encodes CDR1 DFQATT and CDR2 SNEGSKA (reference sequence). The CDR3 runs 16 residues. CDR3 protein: CSARDYGGPVNEKLFF.